This T cell receptor (beta chain) was recovered during a study of T-cell memory formation after mild COVID-19. CDR3 length: 14 residues. The ends lost 2 bases at V and 10 bases at J; junction bases unmatched: 10. Germline V CDR1 and CDR2: SGHTS, YDEGEE. From the 5' RACE reads, TCRdb called clonotypes with MiXCR, one entry per CDR3 protein. The data show 430,000 or so distinct CDR3 sequences, with around 27% seen just once and under 15% held by the top ten. This clonotype appeared a few times. The sequence was collected from an adult woman who had mild COVID-19 (a few samples of this study predate the infection). Cell type and time point are not known. The gene calls are TRBV5-8 and TRBJ2-3, with 7 bases identical to TRBD2. The specimen was PBMCs or a T cell subset sorted from them (not recorded which). CDR3 DNA sequence: TGTGCCAGCAGCTTAAGCGTAGCGGGCAGGGCGCAGTATTTT. Protein: CASSLSVAGRAQYF.